Below are 29 T cell receptor beta chains sequenced from a single sample in a study of T cell responses to AZD1222 COVID-19 vaccine. Using immunoSEQ multiplex PCR, the repertoire was profiled, and TCRdb retains in-frame clones only, with some absent. The sample lists about 53,000 clones; approximately 88% were seen once. The sequenced sample was peripheral blood, obtained on day 0 of AZD1222 vaccination. The source is an adult in good health.

This clone occurred a few times. The chain is built from TRBV9 and TRBJ2-3, with a possible D match to TRBD2 (6 bases). CDR3 length equals 16 residues. Germline V gene data show CDR1 as SGDLS and CDR2 as YYNGEE. V was shortened by 0 bases and J by 2 bases, with 13 bases between the two germline ends. CDR3 DNA: TGTGCCAGCAGCGTAGTGGGGAGGAGGAACACAGATACGCAGTATTTT. Its translation is CASSVVGRRNTDTQYF.

A word on this clone: The junction differs from germline at one of its ends, possibly a read error. The CDR3 loop reads CASNLGGRETQYF. The CDR3 DNA reads as TGTGCCAGCAACTTAGGGGGCAGGGAGACCCAGTACTTC. The rearrangement joins TRBV11-1 to TRBJ2-5; 7 bases line up with TRBD1. The length of the CDR3 is 13 residues. Germline V lookup: CDR1 SGHAT, CDR2 FQDESV (reference sequence).

The rearrangement uses TRBV19 and TRBJ2-1; 11 nucleotides align to TRBD1. With V trimmed by 7 bases and J by 4 bases, 9 bases remained unmatched. The CDR3 covers 16 residues. Germline V CDR1 and CDR2: LNHDA, SQIVND (reference sequence). The CDR3 region has the DNA TGTGCCAGTACCGTTGGTGGGACAGGGGGATACAATGAGCAGTTCTTC. Translated, it gives CASTVGGTGGYNEQFF. The complete variable domain, with remaining parts taken from reference TRBV19 and TRBJ2-1, reads DGGITQSPKYLFRKEGQNVTLSCEQNLNHDAMYWYRQDPGQGLRLIYYSQIVNDFQKGDIAEGYSVSREKKESFPLTVTSAQKNPTAFYLCASTVGGTGGYNEQFFGPGTRLTVL.

The genes are TRBV6-5 and TRBJ2-5; TRBD2 matches 8 bases. V shed 5 bases and J 1 base; nucleotides not matched to a gene: 3. Germline V gene sequence: CDR1 MNHEY, CDR2 SVGAGI. The CDR3 extends over 14 amino acids. DNA for the CDR3: TGTGCCAGCAGTCGGGGGACTAGCCAAGAGACCCAGTACTTC. Amino acids: CASSRGTSQETQYF.

The chain joins TRBV7-8 to TRBJ1-1; D is ambiguous. Deletions cut 2 bases from V and 1 base from J, with 8 bases between. Per germline, CDR1 SGHVS and CDR2 FQNEAQ. The CDR3 is 14 residues long. The CDR3 bases are TGTGCCAGCAGCTTAAGACAACAGAACACTGAAGCTTTCTTT. This encodes CASSLRQQNTEAFF. Combining the CDR3 with reference TRBV7-8 and TRBJ1-1 gives the whole variable domain GAGVSQSPRYKVAKRGQDVALRCDPISGHVSLFWYQQALGQGPEFLTYFQNEAQLDKSGLPSDRFFAERPEGSVSTLKIQRTQQEDSAVYLCASSLRQQNTEAFFGQGTRLTVV.

The chain links TRBV30 to TRBJ2-1; weak D call: TRBD1 (6 bases). This CDR3 is built from 11 residues. The germline gives CDR1 GTSNPN, CDR2 SVGIG (reference sequence). CDR3 sequence reads: CAMDRGGEQFF. In DNA, the CDR3 is TGTGCAATGGACAGAGGAGGCGAGCAGTTCTTC. Full variable domain (rest looked up from reference TRBV30 and TRBJ2-1): SQTIHQWPATLVQPVGSPLSLECTVEGTSNPNLYWYRQAAGRGLQLLFYSVGIGQISSEVPQNLSASRPQDRQFILSSKKLLLSDSGFYLCAMDRGGEQFFGPGTRLTVL.

The count of this clone is one. The chain is built from TRBV6-5 and TRBJ2-7; possibly TRBD1 for D (6 bases). This CDR3 contains 13 residues. Germline CDR1 is MNHEY and CDR2 is SVGAGI. V was trimmed by 8 bases and J by 0 bases, leaving 11 bases between them. CDR3 bases: TGTGCCAGCGGCGGACAGTACTCCTACGAGCAGTACTTC. Translated, it gives CASGGQYSYEQYF.

CDR3 residues: CASSPDYGGGELFF. The DNA for the CDR3 is TGTGCCAGCAGTCCGGATTATGGGGGCGGGGAGCTGTTTTTT. The chain links TRBV27 to TRBJ2-2; the D gene could be TRBD1 or TRBD2 (5 bases each). The CDR3 consists of 14 residues. From germline, CDR1 is MNHEY and CDR2 SMNVEV (reference sequence). Between the trimmed V and J ends, which lost 5 bases and 7 bases, there was a span of 14 bases.

The chain recombines TRBV3-1 (or the pseudogene TRBV3-2) with TRBJ2-2, with TRBD1 matching 7 bases. The germline CDR1 and CDR2 sequences are LGHDT and YNNKEL (reference sequence). V lost 4 bases, J lost 6 bases, and 5 bases stayed unmatched. The CDR3 consists of 14 residues. The CDR3 sequence: CASSLNRGAGELFF. The CDR3 coding sequence is TGTGCCAGCAGCCTAAACAGGGGAGCCGGGGAGCTGTTTTTT.

V gene TRBV18 combines with J gene TRBJ2-6; 7 nucleotides match TRBD1. Germline V lookup: CDR1 KGHSH, CDR2 LQKENI. There are 15 residues in the CDR3. Trimming cost V 6 bases and J 2 bases; bases outside gene matches: 4. The CDR3 DNA follows: TGTGCCAGCTCCCCAACAGGGGCTGGGGCCAACGTCCTGACTTTC. It yields the protein CASSPTGAGANVLTF.

The gene calls are TRBV12-3 or TRBV12-4 and TRBJ1-5; D remains unclear. The V end was cut by 2 bases, the J end by 10 bases, with 9 bases between. The length of the CDR3 is 12 residues. This CDR3 reads CASSLNPHPQHF. The CDR3 region has the DNA TGTGCCAGCAGTTTAAATCCTCACCCCCAGCATTTT.

The V gene is TRBV6-5, the J gene TRBJ1-1; no definite D call. Germline CDR1 MNHEY, CDR2 SVGAGI. The CDR3 is 13 residues long. V was cut by 6 bases and J by 1 base, with 9 bases left in between. CDR3 sequence: CASSAEGNTEAFF. The CDR3, as DNA: TGTGCCAGCAGCGCCGAGGGGAACACTGAAGCTTTCTTT.

The J gene is TRBJ1-3, the V gene TRBV6-6; a possible D gene is TRBD1 (5 bases). The CDR3 length is 13 residues. V was clipped by 5 bases and J by 0 bases, with 5 bases between them. Per germline, CDR1 MNHNY and CDR2 SVGAGI (reference sequence). Here the CDR3 reads CASSRGSGNTIYF. Here the CDR3 DNA reads TGTGCCAGCAGTAGGGGCTCTGGAAACACCATATATTTT.

This sequence joins TRBV7-9 and TRBJ1-2; D is undetermined. The V and J ends lost 3 bases and 8 bases respectively, with 16 bases between them. CDR1 and CDR2 from the germline V gene are SEHNR and FQNEAQ (reference sequence). There are 14 residues in the CDR3. CDR3 DNA sequence: TGTGCCAGCAGCTTTGGCCGTGGGCCTGAGGGCTACACCTTC. Translation: CASSFGRGPEGYTF. The full variable domain, rest sourced from reference TRBV7-9 and TRBJ1-2, is DTGVSQNPRHKITKRGQNVTFRCDPISEHNRLYWYRQTLGQGPEFLTYFQNEAQLEKSRLLSDRFSAERPKGSFSTLEIQRTEQGDSAMYLCASSFGRGPEGYTFGSGTRLTVV.

The J gene is TRBJ1-6, the V gene TRBV11-2; D gene uncertain. Germline CDR1 SGHAT, CDR2 FQNNGV. The CDR3 is made up of 15 amino acids. With 3 bases removed from V and 5 bases from J, the gap between germline ends came to 11 bases. The chain's CDR3 is CASSFSQLDNSPLHF. In nucleotides, the CDR3 is TGTGCCAGCAGCTTCTCCCAATTGGATAATTCACCCCTCCACTTT.

V gene TRBV7-2 combines with J gene TRBJ2-7, with 7 bases that match TRBD2. The V gene end was trimmed by 5 bases and the J gene end by 6 bases; junction bases not matched to a gene: 10. From germline, CDR1 is SGHTA and CDR2 FQGNSA. This CDR3 is built from 14 residues. The CDR3 DNA reads TGTGCCAGCAGCCCCGATGGCGGGAGTCTCGAGCAGTACTTC. This encodes CASSPDGGSLEQYF.

V and J are TRBV6-5 and TRBJ2-7, with 8 bases that match TRBD1. Germline lookup yields CDR1 MNHEY and CDR2 SVGAGI. Losses at the gene ends were 0 bases for V and 6 bases for J; bases not matched to a gene: 7. The CDR3 consists of 15 residues. The CDR3 loop reads CASSYSPGQAREQYF. The CDR3 DNA reads as TGTGCCAGCAGTTACTCACCGGGACAGGCCCGCGAGCAGTACTTC.

Remarks on this clone: The CDR3 carries no conserved terminal phenylalanine or tryptophan, so it likely arises from a read error. It is unclear where the CDR3 begins or ends on the DNA, so no DNA is shown, and the CDR3 is as TCRdb lists it. The CDR3 here is CAWSVLDRAFFT. V and J are TRBV30 and TRBJ1-2; TRBD1 was called by the table and not checked on the DNA. In germline, CDR1 is GTSNPN, CDR2 SVGIG (reference sequence). The CDR3 numbers 12 amino acids, ends counted.

This clone was counted between two and nine times. The chain has TRBV25-1 and TRBJ1-5, with D perhaps TRBD1 (6 bases). Germline V CDR1 and CDR2: MGHDK, SYGVNS. This CDR3 is 14 amino acids long. V was pared by 5 bases and J by 6 bases, with 14 bases between. In nucleotides, the CDR3 is TGTGCCAGCAGTCAAGGGGGGCTAGGTCAGCCCCAGCATTTT. Translated: CASSQGGLGQPQHF.

The CDR3 is CASSIAGINQPQHF. CDR3 DNA: TGTGCCAGTAGTATTGCAGGGATCAATCAGCCCCAGCATTTT. The chain carries TRBV19 and TRBJ1-5, with a weak D call TRBD1 (5 bases). Germline CDR1 is LNHDA and CDR2 is SQIVND (reference sequence). This CDR3 has 14 amino acids. Trimming stripped 3 bases from V and 3 bases from J, with 9 bases between.

The gene calls are TRBV30 and TRBJ2-7, with D maybe TRBD2 (6 bases). V was cut by 4 bases and J by 0 bases, with 10 bases left in between. Germline CDR1 GTSNPN, CDR2 SVGIG (reference sequence). The CDR3 is 13 residues long. The CDR3 spells CAWTEGPSYEQYF. The CDR3 nucleotides are TGTGCCTGGACGGAGGGGCCCTCCTACGAGCAGTACTTC.

The V gene is TRBV11-2, the J gene TRBJ2-1; unclear D gene. The CDR3 loop spans 13 amino acids. Trimming left V 4 bases short and J 8 bases short, with 12 bases between. Germline CDR1 reads SGHAT; CDR2 reads FQNNGV. This CDR3 is CASSWGGDYEQFF. The CDR3 DNA reads as TGTGCCAGCAGCTGGGGTGGTGACTATGAGCAGTTCTTC.

This sequence joins TRBV30 and TRBJ2-7, with 12 bases that match TRBD2. The germline gives CDR1 GTSNPN, CDR2 SVGIG (reference sequence). The CDR3 has 15 residues. V was clipped by 8 bases and J by 5 bases; unmatched bases: 13. CDR3 region: CAGQLAGGLGDEQYF. The CDR3 nucleotides read TGTGCCGGACAACTAGCGGGAGGACTGGGGGACGAGCAGTACTTC.

The chain couples TRBV28 to TRBJ1-1, with D perhaps TRBD1 (6 bases). The CDR3 covers 13 residues. Germline values: CDR1 MDHEN, CDR2 SYDVKM. The V end was cut by 6 bases, the J end by 4 bases, with 12 bases between. The DNA for the CDR3 is TGTGCCAGCAGACTACAGGGTATCACTGAAGCTTTCTTT. Encoded protein: CASRLQGITEAFF.

This chain links TRBV6-1 with TRBJ1-4; D gene ambiguous. Germline-derived CDR1 and CDR2 are MNHNS and SASEGT. The CDR3 runs to 14 residues. The V end was cut by 1 base, the J end by 7 bases, with 10 bases between. The CDR3 loop is CASSEGGIGEKLFF. CDR3 nucleotides: TGTGCCAGCAGTGAAGGGGGAATCGGTGAAAAACTGTTTTTT.

This clone was observed a few times. This sequence joins TRBV11-3 and TRBJ1-1, with unresolved D. The CDR3 consists of 13 residues. Trimming cost V 5 bases and J 7 bases, with 14 bases left between them. Germline V CDR1 and CDR2: SGHNT, YENEEA. The CDR3 nucleotides are TGTGCCAGCAGCCCAGATAACACTAATGAAGCTTTCTTT. Encoded protein: CASSPDNTNEAFF.

V gene TRBV30 combines with J gene TRBJ2-7; 10 positions match TRBD2. CDR1 and CDR2 (germline): GTSNPN, SVGIG (reference sequence). The CDR3 spans 14 residues. V shed 0 bases, J shed 4 bases, and the junction held 3 bases outside the gene matches. CDR3 sequence: CAWSVPSGRYEQYF. The DNA of the CDR3 is TGTGCCTGGAGTGTTCCTAGCGGGAGATACGAGCAGTACTTC.

This chain uses TRBV28 with TRBJ1-5; TRBD1 is a possible D gene (5 bases). Germline loops: CDR1 MDHEN, CDR2 SYDVKM. The CDR3 consists of 14 residues. Trimming cost V 5 bases and J 4 bases, with 12 bases left between them. Written as DNA, the CDR3 is TGTGCCAGCAGTGTTACAGGAAATAATCAGCCCCAGCATTTT. Translated: CASSVTGNNQPQHF.

V gene TRBV30 combines with J gene TRBJ1-4; unclear D gene. V lost 5 bases, J lost 7 bases, and 8 bases lay in between. CDR1 GTSNPN and CDR2 SVGIG come from the germline V gene (reference sequence). The CDR3 extends over 11 amino acids. The CDR3 nucleotides read TGTGCCTGGCGGGCCTTTGAAAAACTGTTTTTT. Its protein product is CAWRAFEKLFF.